Sequencing of this T cell receptor (beta chain) was carried out in a study of blood T cells in healthy people across ages. Background on the study: There was about one barcoded beta molecule captured by template switching per two T cells.

Trimming stripped 4 bases from V and 8 bases from J, with 18 bases between. Germline assignment: CDR1 LNHNV and CDR2 YYDKDF (reference sequence). The CDR3 sequence is 15 residues long. A second PCR of roughly 7 to 11 cycles used a sample-barcoded 5' primer and a J-beta primer mix. A template-switch adaptor that had 12 random nucleotides put a tag on each cDNA molecule. MiXCR was run by TCRdb on the 5' RACE reads, yielding one entry per CDR3 protein. Among fewer than 2,000,000 distinct CDR3 sequences, around 42% were seen once, and the ten largest hold around 23%. Study-level points and caveats: Per million T cells, the diversity of TCR beta decreased roughly linearly as age advanced.

In this sample, this clonotype turned up a few times. Its antigen is not known. The sample consisted of blood. The chain recombines TRBV15 with TRBJ2-1; the D gene is possibly TRBD2 (5 bases). The receptor's source is a human donor in good health. In nucleotides, the CDR3 is TGTGCCACCAGCACAACCGCTAGCTTTCCGGATGAGCAGTTCTTC. Translation: CATSTTASFPDEQFF.